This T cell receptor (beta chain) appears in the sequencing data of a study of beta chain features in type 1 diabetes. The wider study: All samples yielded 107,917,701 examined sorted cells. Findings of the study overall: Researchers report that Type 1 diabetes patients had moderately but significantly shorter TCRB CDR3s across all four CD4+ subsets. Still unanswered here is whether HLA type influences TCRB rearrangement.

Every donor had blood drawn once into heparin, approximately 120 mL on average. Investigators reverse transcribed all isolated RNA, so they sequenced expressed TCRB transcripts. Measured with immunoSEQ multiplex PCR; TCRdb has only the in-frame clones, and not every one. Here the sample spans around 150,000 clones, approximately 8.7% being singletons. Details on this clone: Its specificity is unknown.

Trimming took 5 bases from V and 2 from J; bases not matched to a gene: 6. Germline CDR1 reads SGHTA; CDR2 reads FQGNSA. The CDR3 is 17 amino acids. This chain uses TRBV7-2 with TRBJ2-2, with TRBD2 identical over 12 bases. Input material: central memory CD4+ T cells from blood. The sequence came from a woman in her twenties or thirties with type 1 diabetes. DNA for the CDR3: TGTGCCAGCAGCCTCCGGACTAGCGGGGTAAACACCGGGGAGCTGTTTTTT. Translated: CASSLRTSGVNTGELFF.